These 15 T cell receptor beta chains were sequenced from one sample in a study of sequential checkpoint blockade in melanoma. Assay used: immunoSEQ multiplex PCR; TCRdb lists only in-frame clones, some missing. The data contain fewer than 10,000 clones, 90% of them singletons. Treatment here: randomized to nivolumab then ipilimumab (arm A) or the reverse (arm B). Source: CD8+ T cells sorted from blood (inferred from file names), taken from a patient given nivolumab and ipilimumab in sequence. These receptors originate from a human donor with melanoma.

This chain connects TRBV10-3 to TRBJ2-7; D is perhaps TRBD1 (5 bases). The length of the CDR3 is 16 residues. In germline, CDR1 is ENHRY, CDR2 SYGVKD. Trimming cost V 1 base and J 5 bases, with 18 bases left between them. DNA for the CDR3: TGTGCCATCAGTGAGTTCCTGGACACCAAACCCGACGAGCAGTACGTC. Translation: CAISEFLDTKPDEQYV.

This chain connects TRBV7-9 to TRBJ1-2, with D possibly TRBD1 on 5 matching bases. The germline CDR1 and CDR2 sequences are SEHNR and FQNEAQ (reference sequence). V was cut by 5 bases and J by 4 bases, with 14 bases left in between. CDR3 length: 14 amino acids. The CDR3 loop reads CASSEDNPSYGYTF. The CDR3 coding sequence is TGTGCCAGCAGCGAGGACAACCCGTCCTATGGCTACACCTTC.

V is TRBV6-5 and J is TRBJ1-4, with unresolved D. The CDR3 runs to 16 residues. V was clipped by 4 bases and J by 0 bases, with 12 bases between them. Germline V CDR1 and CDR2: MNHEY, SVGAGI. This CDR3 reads CASSFRGLSTNEKLFF. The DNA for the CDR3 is TGTGCCAGCAGTTTCCGAGGACTCTCAACTAATGAAAAACTGTTTTTT.

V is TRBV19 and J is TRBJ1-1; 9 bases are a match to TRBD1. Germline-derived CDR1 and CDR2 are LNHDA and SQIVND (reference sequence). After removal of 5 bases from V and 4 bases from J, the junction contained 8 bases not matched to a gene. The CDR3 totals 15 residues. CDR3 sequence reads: CASSETTGGITEAFF. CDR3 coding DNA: TGTGCCAGTAGTGAAACGACAGGGGGAATCACTGAAGCTTTCTTT.

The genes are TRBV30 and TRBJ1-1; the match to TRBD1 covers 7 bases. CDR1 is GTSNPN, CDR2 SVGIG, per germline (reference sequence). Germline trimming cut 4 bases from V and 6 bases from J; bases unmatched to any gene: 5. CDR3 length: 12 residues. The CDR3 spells CAWKTGDPEAFF. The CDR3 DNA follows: TGTGCCTGGAAAACAGGGGACCCTGAAGCTTTCTTT.

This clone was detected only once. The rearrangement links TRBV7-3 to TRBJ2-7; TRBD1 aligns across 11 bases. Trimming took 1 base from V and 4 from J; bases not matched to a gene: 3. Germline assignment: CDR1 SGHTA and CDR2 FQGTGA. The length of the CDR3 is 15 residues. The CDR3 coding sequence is TGTGCCAGCAGCTTAAGCGGGACAGGGGGTTACGAGCAGTACTTC. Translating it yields CASSLSGTGGYEQYF.

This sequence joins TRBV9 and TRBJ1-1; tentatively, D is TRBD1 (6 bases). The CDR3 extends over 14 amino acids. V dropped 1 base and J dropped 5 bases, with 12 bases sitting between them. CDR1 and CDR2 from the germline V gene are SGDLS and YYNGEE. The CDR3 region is CASSVMDSATEAFF. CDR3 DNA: TGTGCCAGCAGCGTAATGGACAGTGCGACTGAAGCTTTCTTT.

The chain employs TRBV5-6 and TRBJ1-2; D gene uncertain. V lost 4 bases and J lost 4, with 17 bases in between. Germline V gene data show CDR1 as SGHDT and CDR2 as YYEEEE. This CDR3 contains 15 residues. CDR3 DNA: TGTGCCAGCAGCGATGGCGGGATTGGGGTCTATGGCTACACCTTC. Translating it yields CASSDGGIGVYGYTF.

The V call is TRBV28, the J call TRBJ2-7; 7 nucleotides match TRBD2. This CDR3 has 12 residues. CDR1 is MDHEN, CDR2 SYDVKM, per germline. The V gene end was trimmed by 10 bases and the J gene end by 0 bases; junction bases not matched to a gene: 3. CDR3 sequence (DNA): TGTGCCACTTGGGACTACTCCTACGAGCAGTACTTC. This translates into CATWDYSYEQYF.

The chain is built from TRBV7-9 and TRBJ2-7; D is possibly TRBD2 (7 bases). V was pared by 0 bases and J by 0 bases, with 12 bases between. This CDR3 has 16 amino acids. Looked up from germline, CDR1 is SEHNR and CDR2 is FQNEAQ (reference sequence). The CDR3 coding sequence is TGTGCCAGCAGCTTAGCAAGGGGGGGGTACTCCTACGAGCAGTACTTC. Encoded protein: CASSLARGGYSYEQYF.

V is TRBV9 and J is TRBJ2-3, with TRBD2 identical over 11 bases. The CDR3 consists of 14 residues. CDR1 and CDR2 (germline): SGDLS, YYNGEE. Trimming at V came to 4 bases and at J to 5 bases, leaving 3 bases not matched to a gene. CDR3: CASSPSGRLDTQYF. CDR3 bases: TGTGCCAGCAGCCCTAGCGGGAGGTTAGATACGCAGTATTTT.

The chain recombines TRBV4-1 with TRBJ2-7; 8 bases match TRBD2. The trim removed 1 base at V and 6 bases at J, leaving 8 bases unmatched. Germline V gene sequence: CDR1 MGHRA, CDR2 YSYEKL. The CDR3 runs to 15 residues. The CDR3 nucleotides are TGCGCCAGCAGCCAAGCCCCTGCGGGAGGAAGCGAGCAGTACTTC. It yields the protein CASSQAPAGGSEQYF.

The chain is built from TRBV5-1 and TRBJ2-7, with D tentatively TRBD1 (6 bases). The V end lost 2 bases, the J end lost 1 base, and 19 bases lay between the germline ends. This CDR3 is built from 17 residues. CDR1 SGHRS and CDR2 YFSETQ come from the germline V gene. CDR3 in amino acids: CASSFNIEDSLSYEQYF. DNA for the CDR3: TGCGCCAGCAGCTTTAATATAGAGGACAGTCTTTCCTACGAGCAGTACTTC.

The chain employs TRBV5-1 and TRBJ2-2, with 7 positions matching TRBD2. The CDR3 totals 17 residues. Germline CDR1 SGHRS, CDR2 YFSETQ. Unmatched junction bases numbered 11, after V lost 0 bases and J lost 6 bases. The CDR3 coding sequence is TGCGCCAGCAGCTTGGTTCTGACGGGAGGACAATCCGGGGAGCTGTTTTTT. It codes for CASSLVLTGGQSGELFF.

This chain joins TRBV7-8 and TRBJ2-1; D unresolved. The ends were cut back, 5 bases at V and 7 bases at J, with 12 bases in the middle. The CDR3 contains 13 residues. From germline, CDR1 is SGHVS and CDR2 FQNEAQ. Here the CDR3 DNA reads TGTGCCAGCAGCGGGCAGAGCAAGAATGAGCAGTTCTTC. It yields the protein CASSGQSKNEQFF.